This T cell receptor beta chain was captured by sequencing in a study of blood T cell repertoires in COVID-19 (dated by TCRdb to about 2020). For context, the study as a whole: Samples covering the acute and convalescent phases of COVID-19 were provided by collaborators in the United States, Italy and Spain. The material from the prospective study consisted of cDNA or gDNA derived from T cells, B-cell-depleted T cells, or PBMCs. The dataset comprised deeply sampled blood TCRbeta repertoires from subjects exposed to, actively infected with, or recovered from COVID-19. A freely available public database, intended as a resource for researchers studying the immune response to SARS-CoV-2, is where the repertoires were released. Samples were obtained from the ongoing ImmuneRACE study (first 160 participants) and from approximately 1,200 subjects provided by 6 global collaborators. Nearly every sample came with metadata listing a de-identified subject ID, COVID-19 status, age in years and sex. HLA class I and class II types, where available, came from metadata supplied by the sample provider rather than from assay-based typing.

The CDR3 goes from the cysteine to the phenylalanine over 18 residues. Only the CDR3 part of the read is kept: 54 bases, read in frame from the first base. At the junction V is shortened by 3 bases and J by 4 bases; bases outside the gene matches: 16. The CDR1 and CDR2 encoded by the germline V gene (reference sequence) are LNHDA and SQIVND. TCRbeta CDR3 regions were amplified from genomic DNA by means of the immunoSEQ Assay, a bias-controlled multiplex PCR. The paper's data handling went like this. The number of nucleated cells in each sample was estimated by amplification of reference gene primers within the assay. Sequence reads were collapsed and filtered to measure the absolute abundance of every unique TCRbeta CDR3 rearrangement. For each sample, productive Simpson clonality was calculated by taking the square root of Simpson's diversity index across productive rearrangements. What TCRdb holds here is the immuneACCESS table cut down to in-frame rearrangements. Part of the clones is not present; checked against another copy, under half of the missing clones reflect an unresolved V gene, and the others are unexplained. The D gene and trimming were derived from the DNA, and the V and J assignments and clone size from that table. The sample records about 280,000 clones, 75% to 90% of which are singletons. The ten biggest clones cover 2% to 2.5% of the sample.

A second Seattle source provided samples from volunteer blood donors who had recovered from COVID-19. Whole blood was collected in K2EDTA tubes by collaborating institutions according to the institutions' own protocols. For TCRbeta analysis, collaborators shipped samples as frozen whole blood, isolated PBMCs, or DNA extracted from either of those sample types. Comments on this clone: No antigen is known for it. No base quality values were provided; no much bigger clone lies one nucleotide off.

What the work shows at the level of the full study, not this receptor alone: Clinical and demographic metadata were provided uncurated, with the amount varying by source and participant.

The V and J genes are TRBV19 and TRBJ1-1; TRBD1 lines up with 8 middle nucleotides. Sequencing was done on a sample of peripheral blood. The receptor's source is a woman aged 50 to 60 who had recovered from COVID-19. The nucleotide sequence reads TGTGCCAGTAGTATCCCTCGGACAGGGATCCGAGGGAGCACTGAAGCTTTCTTT. Its translation reads: CASSIPRTGIRGSTEAFF.